This T cell receptor beta chain derives from a study of CD8+CD57+ T cells in acquired aplastic anemia. Before being chosen for sequencing, patients had shown CD8+CD57+ cell expansion by flow cytometry. Genomic DNA acted as the template from which TCR beta VDJ combination and CDR3 sequence profiling were carried out. MiXCR, applied by TCRdb to the reads, yields one record per CDR3 protein. The profile covers some 200,000 distinct CDR3 sequences, with roughly 50% appearing a single time and around 1.8% taken by the ten largest. The CDR3 contains 14 residues. The V gene's germline CDR1 is SGHRS and CDR2 YFSETQ. The junction had 3 bases not matched to a gene; V was cut back by 0 bases and J by 4 bases. Study-level points and caveats: The same twenty-nine CD8+ CDR3 sequences occurred in patients and in controls. Any difference that existed in CD8+ Simpson's diversity between patients and controls was not significant.

This clonotype was picked up many times. Its antigen is still unknown. This TCR was sampled from a human donor with aplastic anemia. The chain recombines TRBV5-1 with TRBJ1-2; TRBD1 aligns across 7 bases. Sequenced sample: sorted CD4+, CD8+, or CD8+CD57+ T cells (not recorded which) from PBMCs. The CDR3: CASSLERQGYGYTF. CDR3 bases: TGCGCCAGCAGCTTGGAAAGACAGGGCTATGGCTACACCTTC. The full variable domain, rest sourced from reference TRBV5-1 and TRBJ1-2, is KAGVTQTPRYLIKTRGQQVTLSCSPISGHRSVSWYQQTPGQGLQFLFEYFSETQRNKGNFPGRFSGRQFSNSRSEMNVSTLELGDSALYLCASSLERQGYGYTFGSGTRLTVV.